A single sample gave rise to the 17 T cell receptor beta chains below, sequenced in a study of cytomegalovirus exposure and HLA in healthy donors. A multiplex PCR was run with 60 Vbeta primers and 13 Jbeta primers. The data were produced by immunoSEQ multiplex PCR, yet TCRdb's version contains in-frame clones alone and is incomplete. The data hold about 160,000 clones, with 60% to 80% observed a single time. Sequenced material: PBMCs. Receptors were obtained from a woman in her thirties or forties in good health and CMV-seropositive.

Here the CDR3 reads CASRPKGRPGYEQYF. The CDR3 nucleotides are TGTGCCAGCAGACCAAAAGGGAGACCCGGCTACGAGCAGTACTTC. The chain is built from TRBV9 and TRBJ2-7, with D possibly matching TRBD2 (5 bases). Looked up from germline, CDR1 is SGDLS and CDR2 is YYNGEE. Trimming removed 5 bases from V and 3 bases from J, with 18 bases in between. The length of the CDR3 is 15 residues.

This rearrangement joins TRBV4-3 to TRBJ2-7; 11 nucleotides agree with TRBD2. The V gene end was trimmed by 1 base and the J gene end by 1 base; junction bases not matched to a gene: 0. Germline V CDR1 and CDR2: LGHNA, YSLEER. The CDR3 spans 15 residues. CDR3 sequence: CASSQVAGGSYEQYF. CDR3 sequence (DNA): TGCGCCAGCAGCCAAGTAGCGGGAGGGTCCTACGAGCAGTACTTC.

The genes are TRBV5-1 and TRBJ1-1, with 7 bases matching TRBD1. CDR1 is SGHRS and CDR2 is YFSETQ in the germline V gene. After removal of 3 bases from V and 4 bases from J, the junction contained 6 bases not matched to a gene. This CDR3 comprises 14 residues. CDR3 nucleotide sequence: TGCGCCAGCAGCTCAAGTACAGGGGCCACTGAAGCTTTCTTT. It translates to CASSSSTGATEAFF.

The genes are TRBV2 and TRBJ2-7; TRBD2 matches at 13 bases. Germline loops: CDR1 SNHLY, CDR2 FYNNEI. The CDR3 has 18 residues. J gave up 5 bases and V 1 base, and 11 bases lay outside the gene matches. The chain's CDR3 is CASSEDYVGTSGTDEQYF. Here the CDR3 DNA reads TGTGCCAGCAGTGAAGATTACGTCGGGACTAGCGGGACAGACGAGCAGTACTTC.

This sequence joins TRBV10-1 and TRBJ2-5; possible D gene TRBD1, 7 bases. Germline lookup yields CDR1 WNHNN and CDR2 SYGVQD (reference sequence). The CDR3 covers 16 residues. V was trimmed by 6 bases and J by 2 bases, leaving 19 bases between them. CDR3 protein: CASSLGTTGRQETQYF. The CDR3 nucleotides read TGCGCCAGCAGCCTCGGGACGACAGGGAGGCAAGAGACCCAGTACTTC.

This sequence joins TRBV9 and TRBJ1-2; tentative D call: TRBD1 (5 bases). The germline V gene has CDR1 SGDLS and CDR2 YYNGEE. The CDR3 runs to 17 residues. V lost 4 bases and J 0 bases, leaving 19 bases between the germline ends. The CDR3 spells CASSPRTWEVANYGYTF. DNA for the CDR3: TGTGCCAGCAGCCCCCGGACATGGGAAGTTGCTAACTATGGCTACACCTTC.

This clone was counted between two and nine times. This sequence joins TRBV5-1 and TRBJ1-1, with unresolved D. CDR1 and CDR2 from the germline V gene are SGHRS and YFSETQ. There are 14 residues in the CDR3. V was pared by 2 bases and J by 0 bases, with 8 bases between. The CDR3 sequence: CASSFGELNTEAFF. The CDR3 DNA sequence: TGCGCCAGCAGCTTTGGGGAGTTGAACACTGAAGCTTTCTTT.

In this sample, this clone turned up a few times. This chain joins TRBV21-1 and TRBJ2-5; TRBD1, the table's D call, lacks a check against the DNA. TRBV21-1 is noted as a pseudogene. The CDR3 totals 18 residues. The CDR3 reads CASSPPGTGGPRQETQYF. CDR3 sequence (DNA): TGTGCCAGCAGCCCGCCCGGGACAGGGGGTCCCCGTCAAGAGACCCAGTACTTC.

DNA of the CDR3: TGTGCCAGCAGCCCCTCCGGGACAGGGGATCAGCCCCAGCATTTT. Encoded protein: CASSPSGTGDQPQHF. J is TRBJ1-5 and V is TRBV11-2; 10 nucleotides align to TRBD1. The length of the CDR3 is 15 residues. The junction had 6 bases not matched to a gene; V was cut back by 5 bases and J by 5 bases. Germline V gives CDR1 SGHAT, CDR2 FQNNGV.

CDR3 amino acids: CASSLGEGVSGYTF. In DNA form, the CDR3 reads TGTGCCAGCAGCTTAGGAGAGGGAGTCAGTGGCTACACCTTC. This sequence joins TRBV7-9 and TRBJ1-2; D unclear. CDR1 is SEHNR, CDR2 FQNEAQ, per germline (reference sequence). Trimming cost V 1 base and J 7 bases, with 13 bases left between them. The CDR3 contains 14 residues.

V gene TRBV4-3 combines with J gene TRBJ1-4; D gene unclear. CDR3 size: 18 residues. Deletions cut 1 base from V and 7 bases from J, with 22 bases between. Germline CDR1 LGHNA, CDR2 YSLEER. The CDR3 nucleotides are TGCGCCAGCAGCCAAGTCGCGGTAACCCAAATGGAGCGTGAAAAACTGTTTTTT. Its protein is CASSQVAVTQMEREKLFF.

The V and J genes are TRBV25-1 and TRBJ2-1; tentatively, D is TRBD2 (7 bases). The V gene's germline CDR1 is MGHDK and CDR2 SYGVNS. V lost 3 bases to trimming and J lost 4 bases, with 13 bases between them. This CDR3 comprises 15 residues. The CDR3 spells CASSDKGGWYNEQFF. The CDR3 DNA reads TGTGCCAGCAGTGATAAGGGGGGGTGGTACAATGAGCAGTTCTTC.

The chain is built from TRBV7-2 and TRBJ2-3, with TRBD2 identical over 7 bases. The CDR3 covers 11 residues. Unmatched junction bases numbered 3, after V lost 5 bases and J lost 10 bases. Germline-derived CDR1 and CDR2 are SGHTA and FQGNSA. CDR3 DNA: TGTGCCAGCAGCCTTACTAGCGCGCAGTATTTT. This encodes CASSLTSAQYF.

The V gene is TRBV9, the J gene TRBJ2-5, with no clear D. The germline CDR1 and CDR2 sequences are SGDLS and YYNGEE. The V and J ends lost 0 bases and 5 bases respectively, with 8 bases between them. The CDR3 totals 13 residues. The CDR3 bases are TGTGCCAGCAGCGTAGATGAACGGGAGACCCAGTACTTC. Amino acid sequence: CASSVDERETQYF.

The V and J genes are TRBV7-2 and TRBJ1-1; possible D gene TRBD1, 5 bases. This CDR3 contains 14 residues. The ends were cut back, 3 bases at V and 4 bases at J, with 12 bases in the middle. In germline, CDR1 is SGHTA, CDR2 FQGNSA. The CDR3 nucleotides read TGTGCCAGCAGCTTCAGGGATAAGGTCACTGAAGCTTTCTTT. It specifies CASSFRDKVTEAFF.

The chain is built from TRBV7-9 and TRBJ2-1; 8 bases are shared with TRBD2. Germline V CDR1 and CDR2: SEHNR, FQNEAQ (reference sequence). The trim removed 4 bases at V and 9 bases at J, leaving 8 bases unmatched. The length of the CDR3 is 14 residues. CDR3 in amino acids: CASSSTGTRGEQFF. The CDR3 nucleotides are TGTGCCAGCAGCTCGACCGGGACTAGGGGTGAGCAGTTCTTC.

This chain links TRBV9 with TRBJ1-2; 8 bases are shared with TRBD1. In germline, CDR1 is SGDLS, CDR2 YYNGEE. V was pared by 4 bases and J by 4 bases, with 6 bases of the junction left unmatched. The CDR3 loop spans 14 amino acids. The CDR3 nucleotides are TGTGCCAGCAGCAACCCTCAGGGGGCCTATGGCTACACCTTC. It yields the protein CASSNPQGAYGYTF.